This TCR beta chain was captured by sequencing in a study of CD8 T cells in Susac syndrome. Turning to the study itself: Patients with Susac syndrome, at blood draw, were therapy-naive, on corticosteroids, or on intravenous immunoglobulin alone.

Study outcomes and limitations: As the study acknowledged, the number of individuals in its TCR sequencing and HLA analysis was relatively small. Among active patients and in TEMRA cells, CD8+ clonal expansion in Susac reached its peak.

Note on this clonotype: The antigen remains unidentified.

CDR3 length: 14 residues. Deletions cut 6 bases from V and 2 bases from J, with 14 bases between. CDR1 and CDR2 from the germline V gene are MDHEN and SYDVKM. The RNA input was roughly 0.5 to 1 ug, and it was reverse transcribed with random hexamers. Each CDR3 protein gets one entry after TCRdb re-called the immunoSEQ multiplex PCR reads with MiXCR. This sample carries about 130,000 distinct CDR3 sequences, 85% to 95% of them seen once, and the ten largest clones take about 0.18%. The specimen sequenced was CD8+ T cells from PBMCs. The TCR comes from a human donor with Susac syndrome. V is TRBV28 and J is TRBJ2-7; D possibly uses TRBD1 or TRBD2 (5 bases each). CDR3 DNA sequence: TGTGCCAGCAGCCTCGGGGCGTACACCTACGAGCAGTACTTC. Its protein product is CASSLGAYTYEQYF.